These 14 T cell receptor beta chains originate from one sample sequenced in a study of tumor and adjacent non-tumor tissue in lung cancer. RNA was extracted from bulk tissue without any cell sorting. A modified ARM-PCR protocol with three rounds of nested PCR amplified TCRbeta. Via MiXCR, TCRdb re-called the multiplex PCR reads, giving one row per CDR3 protein. Here the sample spans over 60,000 distinct CDR3 sequences, about three quarters being singletons. Sequenced input: lung tumor tissue. All receptors come from a man in his fifties or sixties with non-small cell lung cancer.

This clonotype turned up a few times. This chain connects TRBV12-3 or TRBV12-4 to TRBJ2-3; TRBD1 is a possible D gene (5 bases). This CDR3 spans 14 amino acids. V was cut by 10 bases and J by 3 bases, with 17 bases left in between. CDR3 sequence (DNA): TGTGCCACTCAAGGCAGGGTTAGGACAGATACGCAGTATTTT. It specifies CATQGRVRTDTQYF.

J is TRBJ2-1 and V is TRBV6-1; 11 nucleotides agree with TRBD2. Germline assignment: CDR1 MNHNS and CDR2 SASEGT. The trim removed 4 bases at V and 12 bases at J, leaving 11 bases unmatched. The CDR3 totals 15 residues. The CDR3 sequence is CASSVAGLAEVLQFF. In nucleotides, the CDR3 is TGTGCCAGCAGTGTCGCGGGACTAGCGGAAGTTCTGCAGTTCTTC.

As to this clonotype: At one boundary the junction diverges from the germline segment, which might be a read error. The chain carries TRBV10-2 and TRBJ2-7; the D gene is possibly TRBD1 (6 bases). Germline loops: CDR1 WSHSY, CDR2 SAAADI. The CDR3 spans 13 residues. In DNA, the CDR3 is TGCGCCGGCAGTGGCGGCAGGGGCAACGAGAAGTACTTC. Protein sequence: CAGSGGRGNEKYF.

About this clonotype: The junction and the germline gene differ at one end; a read error may be behind it. The rearrangement links TRBV6-5 to TRBJ1-2; 8 bases align to TRBD1. The CDR3 spans 17 residues. Germline V gene data show CDR1 as MNHEY and CDR2 as SVGAGI. CDR3 nucleotides: TGTGCCAGCAGTTCATCGCACAGGGGGACTACTAACTATAGCTACACCTTC. Encoded protein: CASSSSHRGTTNYSYTF.

With respect to this clonotype: One end of the junction is discordant with germline, which a read error may explain. The chain couples TRBV6-2 or TRBV6-3 to TRBJ2-2; a weak D match, TRBD2 (5 bases). The CDR3 is 13 amino acids. Germline V CDR1 and CDR2: MNHEY, SVGEGT. Here the CDR3 reads CASSYLDTGELLF. CDR3 DNA sequence: TGCGCCAGCAGTTACTTAGACACCGGGGAGCTGCTTTTT.

As for this clonotype: At one of its ends the junction is not consistent with the germline gene, which may arise from a read error. The chain is built from TRBV11-2 and TRBJ2-3, with D perhaps TRBD1 or TRBD2 (5 bases each). CDR1 and CDR2 from the germline V gene are SGHAT and FQNNGV. This CDR3 spans 16 amino acids. CDR3 protein: CVSSHRNRDVTDTQYF. In DNA form, the CDR3 reads TGTGTCAGCAGCCACCGAAACCGGGACGTCACAGATACGCAGTATTTT.

Comments on this clonotype: Since the CDR3 does not end with the conserved phenylalanine or tryptophan, this likely comes from a read error. No DNA is shown, since the ends of the CDR3 on it are uncertain; the CDR3 is the one TCRdb lists. The chain has TRBV29-1 and TRBJ2-7; the table's D call TRBD1 went unverified against the DNA. The CDR3 length is 10 residues, termini included. The V gene's germline CDR1 is SQVTM and CDR2 ANQGSEA. This CDR3 reads CSVYGDNWYS.

A note on this clonotype: The junction and the germline gene differ at one end; a read error may be behind it. The genes are TRBV29-1 and TRBJ2-3, with a weak D call TRBD2 (8 bases). This CDR3 has 13 amino acids. In germline, CDR1 is SQVTM, CDR2 ANQGSEA. Written as DNA, the CDR3 is TGCAGTGTTTCTCGGGGGGGGACAGATACGCATTATTTT. This gives the protein CSVSRGGTDTHYF.

The chain couples TRBV12-3 or TRBV12-4 to TRBJ1-1; 7 bases map to TRBD1. CDR3 length: 13 residues. With 2 bases clipped from V and 11 bases from J, the junction kept 8 bases outside the gene matches. CDR3 in amino acids: CASSLWAFRGAFF. In nucleotides, the CDR3 is TGTGCCAGCAGTTTATGGGCTTTCAGGGGGGCTTTCTTT.

As for this clonotype: The CDR3 does not end in the conserved phenylalanine or tryptophan, so this is likely a read error. The chain couples TRBV29-1 to TRBJ1-1, with D unclear. Germline-derived CDR1 and CDR2 are SQVTM and ANQGSEA. V was pared by 4 bases and J by 7 bases, with 13 bases between. The CDR3 has 12 residues. Written as DNA, the CDR3 is TGCAGCGTTGGCCCCACTGGGTTTGAAGCTTTCCTT. It codes for CSVGPTGFEAFL.

In regard to this clonotype: The junction shows a germline mismatch at one end, possibly a read error. This chain uses TRBV6-5 with TRBJ1-1; D is unresolved. CDR1 is MNHEY and CDR2 is SVGAGI in the germline V gene. CDR3 length: 15 residues. The CDR3 coding sequence is TGTACCAGCAGTTACGGCGGTCAGGTGTCCAATGAAGCTATCTTT. Translation gives CTSSYGGQVSNEAIF.

This sequence joins TRBV7-6 and TRBJ2-2; 8 nucleotides agree with TRBD1. With V trimmed by 5 bases and J by 6 bases, 11 bases remained unmatched. Germline V gene data show CDR1 as SGHVS and CDR2 as FNYEAQ. The length of the CDR3 is 16 residues. CDR3 sequence: CASSPTRTGMAGELFF. CDR3 bases: TGTGCCAGCAGCCCGACCCGGACAGGGATGGCCGGGGAGCTGTTTTTT.

The chain couples TRBV6-5 to TRBJ2-2; D is unresolved. Trimming left V 6 bases short and J 11 bases short, with 16 bases between. The CDR3 totals 13 residues. Germline assignment: CDR1 MNHEY and CDR2 SVGAGI. CDR3 DNA sequence: TGTGCCAGCAGGAAGAGGCTCGACGGAGAGCTGTTTTTT. It encodes CASRKRLDGELFF.

The sample holds a few counts of this clonotype. The junction differs from germline at one of its ends, possibly a read error. The chain joins TRBV12-3 or TRBV12-4 to TRBJ1-5; 7 nucleotides agree with TRBD1. The CDR3 covers 15 residues. The CDR3 DNA reads TGTGCCAGCAGTCGACAGGGAACCCCCACTCAGTCCCAGCATTTT. It is translated as CASSRQGTPTQSQHF.